This TCR beta chain comes out of a study of blood T cell repertoires in COVID-19. CDR1 is ENHRY and CDR2 is SYGVKD in the germline V gene. This CDR3 comprises 12 residues. With V trimmed by 3 bases and J by 11 bases, 4 bases remained unmatched. The table came from immunoSEQ multiplex PCR; TCRdb's copy has only in-frame clones and leaves some out. The sample contains 40,000 to 55,000 clones, 70% to 90% of which appear only once. The sequenced sample was peripheral blood. The chain uses TRBV10-3 and TRBJ2-3; 8 positions agree with TRBD2. The TCR comes from a human donor in a cohort sampled during active COVID-19. The CDR3 here is CAISESGGVQYF. CDR3 sequence (DNA): TGTGCCATCAGTGAATCCGGGGGGGTGCAGTATTTT.